This T cell receptor (beta chain) was captured in a study of shared T cell receptors in the human thymus. The data were produced by immunoSEQ multiplex PCR, yet TCRdb's version contains in-frame clones alone and is incomplete. The sample has about 380,000 clones; around 95% are singletons. Sample: thymocytes. This TCR derives from a human donor.

The CDR3 DNA sequence: TGTGCCAGCAGTTTCATGGACAGGGGGGAGACCCAGTACTTC. This sequence encodes CASSFMDRGETQYF. The chain carries TRBV28 and TRBJ2-5; 10 bases map to TRBD1. The CDR3 spans 14 residues. Germline CDR1 MDHEN, CDR2 SYDVKM. The trim removed 3 bases at V and 5 bases at J, leaving 3 bases unmatched.